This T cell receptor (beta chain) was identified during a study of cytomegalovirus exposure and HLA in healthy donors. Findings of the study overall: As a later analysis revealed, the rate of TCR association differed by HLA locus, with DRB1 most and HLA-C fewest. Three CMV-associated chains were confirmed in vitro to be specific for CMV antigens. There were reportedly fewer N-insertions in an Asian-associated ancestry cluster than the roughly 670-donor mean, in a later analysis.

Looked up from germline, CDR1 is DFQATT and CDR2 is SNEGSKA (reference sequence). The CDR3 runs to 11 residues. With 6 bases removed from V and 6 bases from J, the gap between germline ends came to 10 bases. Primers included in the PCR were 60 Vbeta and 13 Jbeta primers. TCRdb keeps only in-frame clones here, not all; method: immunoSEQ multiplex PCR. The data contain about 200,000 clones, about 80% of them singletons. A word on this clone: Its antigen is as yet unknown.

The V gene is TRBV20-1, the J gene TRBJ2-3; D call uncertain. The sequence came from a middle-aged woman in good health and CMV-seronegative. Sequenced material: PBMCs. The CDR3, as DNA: TGCAGTGCACTGAATCGGGATACGCAGTATTTT. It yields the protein CSALNRDTQYF.